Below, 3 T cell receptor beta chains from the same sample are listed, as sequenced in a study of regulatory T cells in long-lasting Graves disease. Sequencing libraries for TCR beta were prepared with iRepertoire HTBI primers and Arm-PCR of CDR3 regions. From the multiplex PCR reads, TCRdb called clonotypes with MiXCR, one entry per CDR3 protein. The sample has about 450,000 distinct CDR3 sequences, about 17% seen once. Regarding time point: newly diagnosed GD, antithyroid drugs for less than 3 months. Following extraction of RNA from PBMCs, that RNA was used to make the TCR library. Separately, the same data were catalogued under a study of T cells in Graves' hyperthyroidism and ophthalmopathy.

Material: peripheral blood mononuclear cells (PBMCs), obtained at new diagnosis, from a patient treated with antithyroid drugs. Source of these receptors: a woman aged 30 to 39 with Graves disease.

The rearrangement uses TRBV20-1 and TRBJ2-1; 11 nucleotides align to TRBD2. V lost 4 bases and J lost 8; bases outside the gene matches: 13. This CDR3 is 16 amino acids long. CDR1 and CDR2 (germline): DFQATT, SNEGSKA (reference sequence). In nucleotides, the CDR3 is TGCAGTGCTATTCTTGGTGGGACTAGCGGTTATTATGAGCAGTTCTTC. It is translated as CSAILGGTSGYYEQFF.

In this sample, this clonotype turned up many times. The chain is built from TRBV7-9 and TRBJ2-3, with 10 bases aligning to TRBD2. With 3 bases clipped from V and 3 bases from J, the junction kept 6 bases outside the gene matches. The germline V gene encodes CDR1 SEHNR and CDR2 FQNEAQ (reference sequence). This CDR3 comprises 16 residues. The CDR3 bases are TGTGCCAGCAGCTTCCCCGGACTAGCGGATACAGATACGCAGTATTTT. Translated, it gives CASSFPGLADTDTQYF.

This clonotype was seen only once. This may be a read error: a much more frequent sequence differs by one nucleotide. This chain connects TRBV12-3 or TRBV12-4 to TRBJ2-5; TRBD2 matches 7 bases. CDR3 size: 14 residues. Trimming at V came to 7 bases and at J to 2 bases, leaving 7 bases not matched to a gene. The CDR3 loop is CASNRAAGQETQYF. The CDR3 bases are TGTGCCAGCAATCGGGCAGCGGGACAAGAGACCCAGTACTTC.